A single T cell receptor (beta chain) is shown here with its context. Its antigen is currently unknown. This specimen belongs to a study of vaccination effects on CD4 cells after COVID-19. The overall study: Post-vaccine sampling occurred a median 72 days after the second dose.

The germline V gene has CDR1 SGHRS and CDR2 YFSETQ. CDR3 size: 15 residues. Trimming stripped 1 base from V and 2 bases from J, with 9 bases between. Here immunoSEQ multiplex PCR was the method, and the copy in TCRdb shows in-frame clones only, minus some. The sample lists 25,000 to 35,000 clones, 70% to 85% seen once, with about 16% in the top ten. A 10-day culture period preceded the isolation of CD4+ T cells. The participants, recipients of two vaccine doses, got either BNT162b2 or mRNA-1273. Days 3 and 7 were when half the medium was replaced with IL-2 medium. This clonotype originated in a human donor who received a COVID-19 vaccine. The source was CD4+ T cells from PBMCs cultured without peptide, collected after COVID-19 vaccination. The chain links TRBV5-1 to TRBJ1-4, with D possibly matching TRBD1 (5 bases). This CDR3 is CASSLTSGTNEKLFF. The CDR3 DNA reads TGCGCCAGCAGCTTGACTTCAGGGACTAATGAAAAACTGTTTTTT.